Shown below are 10 T cell receptor beta chains from a single sample sequenced in a study of blood T cell repertoires in COVID-19. Method: immunoSEQ multiplex PCR; TCRdb's copy keeps in-frame clones and lacks some. The sample has about 350,000 clones, 89% seen once. Sequences were obtained from peripheral blood. The receptors come from a woman aged 55-70 years with COVID-19, enrolled during active disease.

This clone has just a few counts. As DNA, the CDR3 is TGTGCCAGCAGCTTCCGACAGGTGAACACTGAAGCTTTCTTT. As protein: CASSFRQVNTEAFF. This chain links TRBV9 with TRBJ1-1, with a possible D match to TRBD1 (6 bases). Trimming took off 4 bases at V and 0 bases at J, with 10 bases between the two ends. Germline V lookup: CDR1 SGDLS, CDR2 YYNGEE. This CDR3 is built from 14 residues.

J is TRBJ2-5 and V is TRBV20-1, with 9 bases fitting TRBD1. The germline V gene encodes CDR1 DFQATT and CDR2 SNEGSKA (reference sequence). The junction had 7 bases not matched to a gene; V was cut back by 3 bases and J by 5 bases. CDR3 length: 14 amino acids. CDR3 in amino acids: CSASNTGGAETQYF. The CDR3 DNA reads as TGCAGTGCTAGTAACACAGGGGGCGCGGAGACCCAGTACTTC.

This clone was counted once. The V call is TRBV4-2, the J call TRBJ1-4; D gene unclear. V lost 1 base to trimming and J lost 0 bases, with 9 bases between them. CDR1 is LGHNA and CDR2 is YNFKEQ in the germline V gene. This CDR3 has 16 residues. The CDR3 here is CASSQAQQATNEKLFF. DNA of the CDR3: TGTGCCAGCAGCCAAGCACAGCAAGCAACTAATGAAAAACTGTTTTTT.

This clone was counted a single time. This rearrangement joins TRBV30 to TRBJ1-3; D ambiguous. Per the germline V gene, CDR1 is GTSNPN and CDR2 is SVGIG (reference sequence). Trimming stripped 3 bases from V and 4 bases from J, with 10 bases between. The CDR3 extends over 13 amino acids. The CDR3: CAWRPPGGNTIYF. DNA of the CDR3: TGTGCCTGGAGGCCGCCGGGGGGAAACACCATATATTTT. Complete variable domain (other parts from reference TRBV30 and TRBJ1-3): SQTIHQWPATLVQPVGSPLSLECTVEGTSNPNLYWYRQAAGRGLQLLFYSVGIGQISSEVPQNLSASRPQDRQFILSSKKLLLSDSGFYLCAWRPPGGNTIYFGEGSWLTVV.

This clone occurred a few times. The chain has TRBV19 and TRBJ1-1, with D tentatively TRBD1 (5 bases). Germline V CDR1 and CDR2: LNHDA, SQIVND (reference sequence). Trimming removed 7 bases from V and 3 bases from J, with 12 bases in between. The CDR3 loop spans 13 amino acids. CDR3 in amino acids: CASTAGGDTEAFF. CDR3 nucleotide sequence: TGTGCCAGTACCGCCGGAGGGGACACTGAAGCTTTCTTT. Full variable domain (outside the CDR3, taken from reference TRBV19 and TRBJ1-1): DGGITQSPKYLFRKEGQNVTLSCEQNLNHDAMYWYRQDPGQGLRLIYYSQIVNDFQKGDIAEGYSVSREKKESFPLTVTSAQKNPTAFYLCASTAGGDTEAFFGQGTRLTVV.

The rearrangement joins TRBV9 to TRBJ1-1, with TRBD1 as a possible D gene (5 bases). The germline V gene encodes CDR1 SGDLS and CDR2 YYNGEE. Trimming left V 3 bases short and J 3 bases short, with 6 bases between. This CDR3 contains 12 residues. CDR3 DNA: TGTGCCAGCAGCGAAGGGGACACTGAAGCTTTCTTT. Amino acid sequence: CASSEGDTEAFF.

The chain couples TRBV15 to TRBJ1-5; no firm D call. V lost 0 bases and J lost 3, with 12 bases in between. The CDR3 extends over 16 amino acids. From germline, CDR1 is LNHNV and CDR2 YYDKDF (reference sequence). Here the CDR3 DNA reads TGTGCCACCAGCAGAGATCCGGGAGTTAACAATCAGCCCCAGCATTTT. This sequence encodes CATSRDPGVNNQPQHF. Looking up the rest from reference TRBV15 and TRBJ1-5 gives the full variable domain: DAMVIQNPRYQVTQFGKPVTLSCSQTLNHNVMYWYQQKSSQAPKLLFHYYDKDFNNEADTPDNFQSRRPNTSFCFLDIRSPGLGDTAMYLCATSRDPGVNNQPQHFGDGTRLSIL.

The rearrangement links TRBV19 to TRBJ1-1, with 8 bases aligning to TRBD1. There are 17 residues in the CDR3. CDR1 is LNHDA, CDR2 SQIVND, per germline (reference sequence). V gave up 5 bases and J gave up 1 base; unmatched junction bases: 12. The CDR3 DNA is TGTGCCAGTAGTGCATCAGGGGGCGCGTTCGGGAACACTGAAGCTTTCTTT. It specifies CASSASGGAFGNTEAFF.

Remarks on this clone: This specimen includes other DNA sequences encoding the same CDR3. V and J are TRBV6-5 and TRBJ1-1; 9 nucleotides line up with TRBD1. V lost 6 bases and J lost 5; bases outside the gene matches: 4. From germline, CDR1 is MNHEY and CDR2 SVGAGI. This CDR3 spans 13 amino acids. The CDR3 is CASRRTGDTEAFF. CDR3 bases: TGTGCCAGCAGGAGGACAGGGGATACTGAAGCTTTCTTT.

V and J are TRBV15 and TRBJ1-4; 7 bases are shared with TRBD1. CDR3 size: 14 residues. Germline assignment: CDR1 LNHNV and CDR2 YYDKDF (reference sequence). V lost 4 bases and J lost 8; bases outside the gene matches: 7. The CDR3 loop is CATSTGTATEKLFF. The CDR3 DNA follows: TGTGCCACCAGCACCGGGACAGCTACCGAAAAACTGTTTTTT.